Following are 21 T cell receptor beta chains from one sample sequenced in a study of regulatory T cells in long-lasting Graves disease. According to the study, TCR beta libraries were built with iRepertoire HTBI primers and CDR3-region Arm-PCR. MiXCR, run by TCRdb on the multiplex PCR reads, gives a single entry per CDR3 protein. The sample records 360,000 or so distinct CDR3 sequences, about 17% being singletons. Time point: newly diagnosed GD, antithyroid drugs for less than 3 months. PBMC-extracted RNA yielded the TCR library. The sample was also reused in another study, on T cells in Graves' hyperthyroidism and ophthalmopathy.

The sample in question was peripheral blood mononuclear cells (PBMCs), obtained at new diagnosis, from a patient treated with antithyroid drugs. These receptors originate from a woman under 30 with Graves disease.

This clonotype was counted at least ten times. The chain carries TRBV5-1 and TRBJ2-7; TRBD1 is a possible D gene (6 bases). CDR1 and CDR2 (germline): SGHRS, YFSETQ. The V gene lost 5 bases and the J gene lost 1 base, with 10 bases spanning the gap. CDR3 length equals 13 residues. Here the CDR3 DNA reads TGCGCCAGCAGTACAGGGCGATCCTACGAGCAGTACTTC. Protein: CASSTGRSYEQYF. The variable domain in full, completed from reference TRBV5-1 and TRBJ2-7, reads KAGVTQTPRYLIKTRGQQVTLSCSPISGHRSVSWYQQTPGQGLQFLFEYFSETQRNKGNFPGRFSGRQFSNSRSEMNVSTLELGDSALYLCASSTGRSYEQYFGPGTRLTVT.

This clonotype showed up many times. The chain links TRBV3-1 to TRBJ2-1; possible D gene TRBD2, 6 bases. This CDR3 comprises 18 residues. Germline values: CDR1 LGHDT, CDR2 YNNKEL (reference sequence). Trimming pared 4 bases from V and 0 bases from J, leaving 19 bases between. The CDR3 protein is CASSPGLGEESSYNEQFF. Here the CDR3 DNA reads TGTGCCAGCAGCCCTGGGTTGGGGGAGGAGAGCTCCTACAATGAGCAGTTCTTC.

This clonotype was seen at least ten times. This rearrangement joins TRBV5-1 to TRBJ2-3, with D maybe TRBD1 (6 bases). The CDR3 has 13 residues. Germline V gene lookup returns CDR1 SGHRS and CDR2 YFSETQ. V gave up 10 bases and J gave up 2 bases, with 14 bases separating them. This CDR3 is CASKGGLTDTQYF. DNA of the CDR3: TGCGCCTCTAAAGGGGGTCTCACAGATACGCAGTATTTT.

The count of this clonotype is one. This is likely an artifact of a read error, given a far larger clone one base away. CDR3 sequence (DNA): TGTGCCAGCGATAGCGGGGGGGCCCACAATGAGCAGTACTTC. This translates into CASDSGGAHNEQYF. The J gene is TRBJ2-7, the V gene TRBV2, with 11 nucleotides matching TRBD2. Per germline, CDR1 SNHLY and CDR2 FYNNEI. The CDR3 spans 14 residues. J was trimmed by 7 bases and V by 8 bases; bases with no gene match: 10.

Points on this clonotype: A much larger clone differs by one base, so this may be a read error. The chain carries TRBV18 and TRBJ2-7; 9 positions match TRBD2. The V gene end was trimmed by 0 bases and the J gene end by 7 bases; junction bases not matched to a gene: 1. Germline V gene sequence: CDR1 KGHSH, CDR2 LQKENI. The CDR3 contains 13 residues. CDR3 nucleotides: TGTGCCAGCTCACCACCTGGACTAGCGGAGCAGTACTTC. Its protein product is CASSPPGLAEQYF.

This clonotype was observed many times. The CDR3 spells CASSQGLAGALSYEQYF. Written as DNA, the CDR3 is TGTGCCAGCAGTCAGGGACTAGCGGGAGCGCTCTCCTACGAGCAGTACTTC. The chain recombines TRBV2 with TRBJ2-7; 14 bases map to TRBD2. The CDR3 totals 17 residues. CDR1 is SNHLY, CDR2 FYNNEI, per germline. V dropped 5 bases and J dropped 0; count of bases not matched to a gene: 6.

This clonotype occurred many times. The V gene is TRBV3-1, the J gene TRBJ2-5; either TRBD1 or TRBD2 may fit D (5 bases each). The CDR3 spans 15 residues. The germline CDR1 and CDR2 sequences are LGHDT and YNNKEL (reference sequence). V gave up 0 bases and J gave up 1 base, with 9 bases separating them. As DNA, the CDR3 is TGTGCCAGCAGCCAAGACCGGGACGGCCAAGAGACCCAGTACTTC. As protein: CASSQDRDGQETQYF.

This clonotype has ten or more counts. The V and J genes are TRBV27 and TRBJ1-1; D gene unclear. Germline lookup yields CDR1 MNHEY and CDR2 SMNVEV (reference sequence). The CDR3 length is 15 residues. V was trimmed by 4 bases and J by 4 bases, leaving 16 bases between them. CDR3 residues: CASSSSGVVVTEAFF. DNA for the CDR3: TGTGCCAGCAGTTCCAGCGGGGTCGTCGTCACTGAAGCTTTCTTT.

The CDR3 DNA sequence: TGTGCCAGCAGTGAAGCGGCAGGAACCAATCAGCCCCAGCATTTT. Its translation is CASSEAAGTNQPQHF. The chain links TRBV6-1 to TRBJ1-5; D gene unclear. V was shortened by 0 bases and J by 3 bases, with 9 bases between the two germline ends. From germline, CDR1 is MNHNS and CDR2 SASEGT. The CDR3 totals 15 residues.

This clonotype has a single count. This chain joins TRBV6-5 and TRBJ2-5; D not resolved. Trimming removed 0 bases at V and 1 base at J, with 12 bases between. The CDR3 sequence is 16 residues long. Per germline, CDR1 MNHEY and CDR2 SVGAGI. CDR3 nucleotides: TGTGCCAGCAGTTACTCGACGGCAGGCCCCCAAGAGACCCAGTACTTC. Its translation: CASSYSTAGPQETQYF.

This clonotype was found many times. The V call is TRBV20-1, the J call TRBJ2-5; 11 positions match TRBD2. Germline V CDR1 and CDR2: DFQATT, SNEGSKA (reference sequence). The length of the CDR3 is 17 residues. V shed 6 bases, J shed 2 bases, and the junction held 14 bases outside the gene matches. CDR3 region: CSAKGSSGRIIQETQYF. The CDR3 DNA follows: TGCAGTGCCAAAGGGTCTAGCGGGAGGATCATACAAGAGACCCAGTACTTC.

The V gene is TRBV4-1, the J gene TRBJ2-2; 14 bases line up with TRBD2. Trimming at V came to 4 bases and at J to 6 bases, leaving 1 base not matched to a gene. Germline assignment: CDR1 MGHRA and CDR2 YSYEKL. This CDR3 has 15 residues. This CDR3 reads CASSPGLAGAGELFF. In DNA form, the CDR3 reads TGCGCCAGCAGCCCGGGACTAGCGGGAGCCGGGGAGCTGTTTTTT.

This clonotype was counted between two and nine times. This chain's CDR3 is CASSTGNDGYTF. The CDR3 DNA reads as TGCGCCAGCAGCACAGGGAATGATGGCTACACCTTC. V is TRBV5-1 and J is TRBJ1-2, with D maybe TRBD1 (6 bases). V was pared by 4 bases and J by 6 bases, with 10 bases between. The CDR3 extends over 12 amino acids. CDR1 is SGHRS and CDR2 is YFSETQ in the germline V gene.

In this sample, this clonotype turned up many times. The rearrangement joins TRBV5-6 to TRBJ1-4; no clear D gene. Trimming took 3 bases from V and 3 from J, leaving 9 bases between them. Germline values: CDR1 SGHDT, CDR2 YYEEEE. This CDR3 has 14 residues. The CDR3, as DNA: TGTGCCAGCAGCTACGGGGTATCTAATGAAAAACTGTTTTTT. Its translation is CASSYGVSNEKLFF.

Regarding this clonotype: A read error likely explains this, since a far larger clone differs by one base. The chain employs TRBV3-1 and TRBJ2-3, with D uncertain. The J call is uncertain, as TRBJ2-5 better fits the DNA end. The CDR3 loop spans 13 amino acids. Germline V lookup: CDR1 LGHDT, CDR2 YNNKEL (reference sequence). The CDR3 bases are TGTGCCAGCAGCCAAGGTCCAGCAGGGACCCAGTACTTC. The encoded protein is CASSQGPAGTQYF.

This clonotype has a handful of counts. As the CDR3 is not closed by the conserved phenylalanine or tryptophan, this likely results from a read error. The V and J genes are TRBV28 and TRBJ2-5; D may correspond to TRBD1 or TRBD2 (5 bases each). The CDR3 is 14 residues long. The V gene lost 7 bases and the J gene lost 1 base, with 13 bases spanning the gap. Germline V lookup: CDR1 MDHEN, CDR2 SYDVKM. CDR3 in amino acids: CASTVEGFQETQYL. The CDR3 DNA is TGTGCCAGCACCGTAGAGGGGTTCCAAGAGACCCAGTACCTC.

In its sample, this clonotype was seen many times. The chain links TRBV20-1 to TRBJ2-7; the match to TRBD2 covers 15 bases. Germline trimming cut 6 bases from V and 0 bases from J; bases unmatched to any gene: 6. This CDR3 has 16 amino acids. Per the germline V gene, CDR1 is DFQATT and CDR2 is SNEGSKA (reference sequence). CDR3 loop: CSAMGLAGGFSYEQYF. For the CDR3, the DNA is TGCAGTGCCATGGGACTAGCGGGAGGCTTCTCCTACGAGCAGTACTTC.

The chain has TRBV25-1 and TRBJ2-3; either TRBD1 or TRBD2 may supply D (5 bases each). Germline V gene lookup returns CDR1 MGHDK and CDR2 SYGVNS. This CDR3 region has 16 residues. V was shortened by 5 bases and J by 2 bases, with 17 bases between the two germline ends. The DNA of the CDR3 is TGTGCCAGCAGTCAAGGGACCAGCCACATCACAGATACGCAGTATTTT. This gives the protein CASSQGTSHITDTQYF.

This clonotype was counted a few times. A much larger clone lies a single base off, so this may be a read error. This chain connects TRBV5-1 to TRBJ2-1; perhaps D is TRBD1 or TRBD2 (5 bases each). Per the germline V gene, CDR1 is SGHRS and CDR2 is YFSETQ. The CDR3 covers 17 residues. V dropped 6 bases and J dropped 0 bases, with 19 bases sitting between them. The CDR3 nucleotides read TGCGCCAGCAAAGGAAATAGGGGAGCCCCCTCCTACAATGAGCAGTTCTTC. The encoded protein is CASKGNRGAPSYNEQFF.

The table lists this clonotype with a few counts. The V and J genes are TRBV5-1 and TRBJ2-2, with 7 bases lining up with TRBD1. This CDR3 contains 15 residues. Germline V lookup: CDR1 SGHRS, CDR2 YFSETQ. The V gene end was trimmed by 0 bases and the J gene end by 2 bases; junction bases not matched to a gene: 1. The CDR3 DNA reads as TGCGCCAGCAGCTTGGACAGGGGAAACACCGGGGAGCTGTTTTTT. Translated: CASSLDRGNTGELFF. The complete variable domain, with remaining parts taken from reference TRBV5-1 and TRBJ2-2, reads KAGVTQTPRYLIKTRGQQVTLSCSPISGHRSVSWYQQTPGQGLQFLFEYFSETQRNKGNFPGRFSGRQFSNSRSEMNVSTLELGDSALYLCASSLDRGNTGELFFGEGSRLTVL.

This clonotype was detected only once. The chain combines TRBV28 with TRBJ2-5, with 9 positions matching TRBD2. The CDR3 loop spans 16 amino acids. Germline-derived CDR1 and CDR2 are MDHEN and SYDVKM. V shed 3 bases, J shed 5 bases, and the junction held 10 bases outside the gene matches. DNA for the CDR3: TGTGCCAGCAGTTTGTTAGGCGGGGGGGCCGGTGAGACCCAGTACTTC. Amino acid sequence: CASSLLGGGAGETQYF.